This record concerns one T cell receptor beta chain sequence. The junction had 8 bases not matched to a gene; V was cut back by 3 bases and J by 7 bases. CDR3 size: 15 residues. Germline assignment: CDR1 KGHSH and CDR2 LQKENI. As for time point: patch test 3, about 24 weeks after DPC sensitization. As to treatment: therapeutic diphenylcyclopropenone sensitization with weekly scalp DPC. Total RNA extraction was carried out from unfractionated whole blood. The data stem from a study of human T cells and chemical hapten exposure. During construction of the library, unique molecular identifiers were attached to individual cDNA molecules for quantitative, reproducible TCR counting. One entry per CDR3 protein results from TCRdb running MiXCR on the RACE reads. Seen here are approximately 80,000 distinct CDR3 sequences, less than 14% observed once, and the top ten hold roughly 3.7%.

The clonotype comes from a woman in her forties or fifties with alopecia areata. Some clones in this sample may be carry-over from other donors' samples. The sequenced sample was whole blood, obtained in connection with sensitization to the hapten diphenylcyclopropenone (DPC). The rearrangement links TRBV18 to TRBJ2-1; the match to TRBD1 covers 8 bases. CDR3 sequence reads: CASSPPTGGRNEQFF. CDR3 in DNA: TGTGCCAGCTCACCCCCCACAGGGGGGAGGAATGAGCAGTTCTTC.